These 14 T cell receptor beta chains were all obtained from the same sample, sequenced in a study of neurological immune-mediated disorders. TCRdb re-derived calls from the 5' RACE reads in MiXCR, one entry per CDR3 protein. This sample yields around 16,000 distinct CDR3 sequences, of which roughly 14% are seen a single time; roughly an eighth belongs to the top ten. The sample comprised PBMCs. The receptor set was obtained from a man in his fifties or sixties with HTLV-1-associated myelopathy (HAM/TSP).

This clonotype appeared many times. The chain employs TRBV20-1 and TRBJ1-1; the match to TRBD1 covers 8 bases. The ends lost 0 bases at V and 4 bases at J; junction bases unmatched: 7. Germline V CDR1 and CDR2: DFQATT, SNEGSKA (reference sequence). CDR3 size: 15 residues. Written as DNA, the CDR3 is TGCAGTGCTAGAGATCGGACAGGGCCAGTCACTGAAGCTTTCTTT. Its protein product is CSARDRTGPVTEAFF.

This clonotype was observed at least ten times. The rearrangement joins TRBV6-4 to TRBJ1-1; D gene uncertain. Trimming cost V 5 bases and J 3 bases, with 10 bases left between them. Germline V gene lookup returns CDR1 MRHNA and CDR2 SNTAGT. The CDR3 covers 13 residues. CDR3 amino acids: CASSSTGYTEAFF. In DNA form, the CDR3 reads TGTGCCAGCAGTTCCACGGGGTACACTGAAGCTTTCTTT.

This clonotype was recorded at least ten times. The CDR3 DNA is TGCGCCAGCAGCAGGACAGGGCGGGAAACTGAAGCTTTCTTT. Its translation: CASSRTGRETEAFF. This chain joins TRBV5-1 and TRBJ1-1, with TRBD1 matching 8 bases. This CDR3 is 14 amino acids long. CDR1 and CDR2 (germline): SGHRS, YFSETQ. The ends lost 4 bases at V and 5 bases at J; junction bases unmatched: 7.

Many counts were recorded for this clonotype. The chain carries TRBV20-1 and TRBJ2-2; tentative D call: TRBD2 (5 bases). CDR3 length: 15 amino acids. Germline CDR1 and CDR2: DFQATT and SNEGSKA (reference sequence). V dropped 1 base and J dropped 3 bases, with 12 bases sitting between them. As DNA, the CDR3 is TGCAGTGCTAGAGCCTCGGAGGCCTACACCGGGGAGCTGTTTTTT. Protein product: CSARASEAYTGELFF.

This clonotype showed up many times. The CDR3 DNA is TGCAACCTGCGAGACAGGGGGAGACCTTTCTTT. Its protein product is CNLRDRGRPFF. This chain joins TRBV20-1 and TRBJ1-1, with TRBD1 identical over 9 bases. CDR1 is DFQATT, CDR2 SNEGSKA, per germline (reference sequence). There are 11 residues in the CDR3.

V gene TRBV5-1 combines with J gene TRBJ2-7, with 9 bases identical to TRBD1. The CDR3 sequence is 14 residues long. Germline V gene lookup returns CDR1 SGHRS and CDR2 YFSETQ. V lost 4 bases, J lost 5 bases, and 7 bases stayed unmatched. The CDR3, as DNA: TGCGCCAGCAGCGGAGGGGACAGGGTACACGAGCAGTACTTC. As protein: CASSGGDRVHEQYF.

This clonotype is medium-sized within its sample. The chain employs TRBV7-2 and TRBJ2-5, with 13 bases that match TRBD2. CDR1 and CDR2 from the germline V gene are SGHTA and FQGNSA. This CDR3 is built from 20 residues. After removal of 5 bases from V and 5 bases from J, the junction contained 20 bases not matched to a gene. As DNA, the CDR3 is TGTGCCAGCAGCCTACTGGGGGCGGCCGACCTGACTAGCGGGGGGGAGACCCAGTACTTC. Translated: CASSLLGAADLTSGGETQYF.

This clonotype was detected ten times or more. The chain carries TRBV27 and TRBJ1-1; perhaps TRBD1 as D (5 bases). The germline V gene encodes CDR1 MNHEY and CDR2 SMNVEV (reference sequence). The CDR3 runs 12 residues. V was trimmed by 5 bases and J by 4 bases, leaving 8 bases between them. As DNA, the CDR3 is TGTGCCAGCAGTCATGGGGGCACTGAAGCTTTCTTT. Protein: CASSHGGTEAFF.

This clonotype has at least ten counts. The CDR3 spells CASTDFGQGNEKLFF. In nucleotides, the CDR3 is TGTGCCAGTACCGACTTTGGACAGGGTAATGAAAAACTGTTTTTT. This rearrangement joins TRBV19 to TRBJ1-4; TRBD1 aligns across 8 bases. Germline trimming cut 7 bases from V and 4 bases from J; bases unmatched to any gene: 8. The germline gives CDR1 LNHDA, CDR2 SQIVND (reference sequence). CDR3 size: 15 residues.

This clonotype was detected ten times or more. V is TRBV29-1 and J is TRBJ1-2; D unresolved. The germline V gene has CDR1 SQVTM and CDR2 ANQGSEA. V lost 4 bases, J lost 2 bases, and 11 bases lay in between. The CDR3 extends over 13 amino acids. The CDR3 DNA reads as TGCAGCGTTGTAGGAGGAGAGAACTATGGCTACACCTTC. Residues: CSVVGGENYGYTF. The variable domain in full, completed from reference TRBV29-1 and TRBJ1-2, reads SAVISQKPSRDICQRGTSLTIQCQVDSQVTMMFWYRQQPGQSLTLIATANQGSEATYESGFVIDKFPISRPNLTFSTLTVSNMSPEDSSIYLCSVVGGENYGYTFGSGTRLTVV.

At least ten counts were recorded for this clonotype. The chain is built from TRBV12-3 or TRBV12-4 and TRBJ2-3, with D perhaps TRBD2 (5 bases). The CDR3 sequence is 15 residues long. Between the trimmed V and J ends, which lost 8 bases and 1 base, there was a span of 16 bases. CDR3 sequence (DNA): TGTGCCAGCTCCCTGAGGGCCGGCGGCACAGATACGCAGTATTTT. Translating it yields CASSLRAGGTDTQYF.

This clonotype is classed as medium-sized. V usage is TRBV20-1 and J usage is TRBJ2-5; 10 nucleotides match TRBD2. Unmatched junction bases numbered 20, after V lost 6 bases and J lost 7 bases. This CDR3 is 17 amino acids long. The V gene's germline CDR1 is DFQATT and CDR2 SNEGSKA (reference sequence). DNA of the CDR3: TGCAGTGCCGACTCCCCTACAGCGGGGGGGCCGGTGGGGACCCAGTACTTC. Its protein product is CSADSPTAGGPVGTQYF.

Many counts were recorded for this clonotype. The gene calls are TRBV5-1 and TRBJ1-1; 8 bases match TRBD1. Trimming cost V 2 bases and J 4 bases; bases outside gene matches: 7. There are 15 residues in the CDR3. Germline CDR1 is SGHRS and CDR2 is YFSETQ. DNA for the CDR3: TGCGCCAGCAGCTTAATAGCAGGGGGCGGCACTGAAGCTTTCTTT. It specifies CASSLIAGGGTEAFF.

This clonotype was recorded many times. The chain links TRBV7-3 to TRBJ2-2; the match to TRBD2 covers 7 bases. The CDR3 is 13 residues long. Germline CDR1 SGHTA, CDR2 FQGTGA. Germline trimming cut 5 bases from V and 6 bases from J; bases unmatched to any gene: 3. The CDR3 here is CASSRLAPGELFF. The CDR3 DNA is TGTGCCAGCAGCCGACTAGCCCCCGGGGAGCTGTTTTTT.